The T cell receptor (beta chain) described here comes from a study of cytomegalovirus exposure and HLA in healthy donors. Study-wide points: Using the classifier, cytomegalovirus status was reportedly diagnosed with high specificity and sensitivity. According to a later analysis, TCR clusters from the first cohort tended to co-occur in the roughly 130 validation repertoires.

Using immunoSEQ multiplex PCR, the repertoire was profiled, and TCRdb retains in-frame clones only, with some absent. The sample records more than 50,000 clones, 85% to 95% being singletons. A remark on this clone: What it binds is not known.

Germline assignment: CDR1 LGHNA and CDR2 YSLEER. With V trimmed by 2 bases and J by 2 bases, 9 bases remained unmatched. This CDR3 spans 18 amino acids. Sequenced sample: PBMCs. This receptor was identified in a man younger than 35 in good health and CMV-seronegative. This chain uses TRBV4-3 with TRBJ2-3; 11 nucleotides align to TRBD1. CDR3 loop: CASSQRIGQGAITDTQYF. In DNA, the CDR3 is TGCGCCAGCAGCCAACGAATCGGACAGGGGGCAATCACAGATACGCAGTATTTT.